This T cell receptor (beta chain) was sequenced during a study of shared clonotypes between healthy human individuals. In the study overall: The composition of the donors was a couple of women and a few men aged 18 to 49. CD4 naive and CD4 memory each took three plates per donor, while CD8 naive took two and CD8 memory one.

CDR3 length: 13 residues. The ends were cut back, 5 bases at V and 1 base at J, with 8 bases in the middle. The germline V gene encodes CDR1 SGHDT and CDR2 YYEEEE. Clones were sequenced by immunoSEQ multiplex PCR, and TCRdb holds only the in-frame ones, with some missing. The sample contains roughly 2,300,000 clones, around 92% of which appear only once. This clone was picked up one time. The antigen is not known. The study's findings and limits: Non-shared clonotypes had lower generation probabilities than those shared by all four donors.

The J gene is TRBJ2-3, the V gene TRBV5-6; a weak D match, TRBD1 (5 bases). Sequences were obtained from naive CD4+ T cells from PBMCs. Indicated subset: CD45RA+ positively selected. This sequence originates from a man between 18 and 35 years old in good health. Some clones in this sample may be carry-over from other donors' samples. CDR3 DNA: TGTGCCAGCAGTGGCAGGGGCACAGATACGCAGTATTTT. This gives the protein CASSGRGTDTQYF. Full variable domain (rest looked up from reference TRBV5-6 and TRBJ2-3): DAGVTQSPTHLIKTRGQQVTLRCSPKSGHDTVSWYQQALGQGPQFIFQYYEEEERQRGNFPDRFSGHQFPNYSSELNVNALLLGDSALYLCASSGRGTDTQYFGPGTRLTVL.